The 32 T cell receptor beta chains reported below all come from one sample, sequenced in a study of blood T cell repertoires in COVID-19. The repertoire was sequenced with immunoSEQ multiplex PCR; TCRdb's copy has only in-frame clones and lacks some. The repertoire holds about 200,000 clones, with 80% to 90% as singletons. The sequencing sample was made of PBMCs or T cells enriched from blood (not recorded which). These receptors were obtained from a woman between 25 and 40 years old who had been exposed to COVID-19.

This chain uses TRBV4-1 with TRBJ2-5; D is undetermined. In germline, CDR1 is MGHRA, CDR2 YSYEKL. The germline V and J ends were trimmed by 2 bases and 4 bases, with 8 bases remaining between them. The CDR3 has 13 amino acids. The CDR3 bases are TGCGCCAGCAGCCAAAGCCGGTCAGAGACCCAGTACTTC. Its translation: CASSQSRSETQYF.

The chain combines TRBV7-9 with TRBJ2-3, with D possibly being TRBD2 (6 bases). Germline values: CDR1 SEHNR, CDR2 FQNEAQ (reference sequence). The CDR3 is 15 residues long. V was trimmed by 6 bases and J by 4 bases, leaving 17 bases between them. The CDR3: CASRPAGPGADTQYF. The DNA for the CDR3 is TGTGCCAGCAGACCAGCCGGTCCGGGGGCAGATACGCAGTATTTT. Using reference TRBV7-9 and TRBJ2-3 for the parts outside the CDR3, the full variable domain is DTGVSQNPRHKITKRGQNVTFRCDPISEHNRLYWYRQTLGQGPEFLTYFQNEAQLEKSRLLSDRFSAERPKGSFSTLEIQRTEQGDSAMYLCASRPAGPGADTQYFGPGTRLTVL.

The CDR3 coding sequence is TGTGCCAGCACTAGACAGGAGGACACTGAAGCTTTCTTT. This gives the protein CASTRQEDTEAFF. The rearrangement joins TRBV12-3 or TRBV12-4 to TRBJ1-1; tentatively, D is TRBD1 (6 bases). CDR3 length equals 13 residues. The V end lost 7 bases, the J end lost 3 bases, and 12 bases lay between the germline ends.

This clone was found once. V usage is TRBV11-3 and J usage is TRBJ1-6; maybe TRBD1 (5 bases). The germline CDR1 and CDR2 sequences are SGHNT and YENEEA. The CDR3 loop spans 15 amino acids. V was shortened by 1 base and J by 9 bases, with 13 bases between the two germline ends. The CDR3 nucleotides are TGTGCCAGCAGCTTAGCCCGGGGGATCGGTTCACCCCTCCACTTT. It yields the protein CASSLARGIGSPLHF.

This clone was seen more than once but under ten times. This chain uses TRBV5-1 with TRBJ2-6, with TRBD1 identical over 7 bases. Losses at the gene ends were 3 bases for V and 4 bases for J; bases not matched to a gene: 7. CDR3 size: 16 residues. CDR1 SGHRS and CDR2 YFSETQ come from the germline V gene. The CDR3 sequence is CASSSATGPGANVLTF. In DNA form, the CDR3 reads TGCGCCAGCAGCTCCGCGACAGGGCCCGGGGCCAACGTCCTGACTTTC.

The V and J genes are TRBV9 and TRBJ2-2; possible D gene TRBD2, 5 bases. Germline V gene lookup returns CDR1 SGDLS and CDR2 YYNGEE. The CDR3 has 14 residues. Trimming shortened V by 0 bases and J by 3 bases, and 6 bases separated the two germline ends. This CDR3 reads CASSVASYTGELFF. The CDR3 nucleotides are TGTGCCAGCAGCGTAGCTAGCTACACCGGGGAGCTGTTTTTT.

The chain carries TRBV7-9 and TRBJ2-5, with D tentatively TRBD1 (6 bases). V was shortened by 2 bases and J by 2 bases, with 15 bases between the two germline ends. Germline CDR1 reads SEHNR; CDR2 reads FQNEAQ (reference sequence). The CDR3 sequence is 16 residues long. The CDR3 DNA sequence: TGTGCCAGCAGCTTACACGGGACAAGGGGACAAGAGACCCAGTACTTC. Translation gives CASSLHGTRGQETQYF.

This clone was seen only once. The chain joins TRBV27 to TRBJ1-1, with TRBD1 as a possible D gene (5 bases). In germline, CDR1 is MNHEY, CDR2 SMNVEV (reference sequence). V lost 0 bases, J lost 0 bases, and 11 bases lay in between. CDR3 size: 16 residues. CDR3 in amino acids: CASSLSKDNMNTEAFF. The CDR3 nucleotides are TGTGCCAGCAGTTTATCCAAGGACAACATGAACACTGAAGCTTTCTTT.

The rearrangement joins TRBV10-2 to TRBJ1-6; D is possibly TRBD1 (6 bases). The V gene's germline CDR1 is WSHSY and CDR2 SAAADI. The CDR3 has 14 residues. V was cut by 8 bases and J by 0 bases, with 8 bases left in between. The CDR3 spells CASDRSSYNSPLHF. Written as DNA, the CDR3 is TGCGCCAGCGACAGGAGCTCCTATAATTCACCCCTCCACTTT.

This clone occurred once. Germline and junction disagree at one end, which may indicate a read error. J is TRBJ1-1 and V is TRBV20-1; D is undetermined. Germline CDR1 DFQATT, CDR2 SNEGSKA (reference sequence). The CDR3 totals 11 residues. The DNA for the CDR3 is TGCAGAGCTAGGAGGGACACTGAAGCTTTCTTT. Encoded protein: CRARRDTEAFF.

The rearrangement joins TRBV6-1 to TRBJ2-7, with 8 bases lining up with TRBD1. The CDR3 has 18 residues. The germline V gene has CDR1 MNHNS and CDR2 SASEGT. The trim removed 4 bases at V and 3 bases at J, leaving 17 bases unmatched. The CDR3 DNA follows: TGTGCCAGCAGTGCGCGCCAAAGGACAGGGAGGTGGGTCTACGAGCAGTACTTC. It encodes CASSARQRTGRWVYEQYF.

The CDR3 DNA is TGTGCCAGCAGCTTCTTTGTCGATGAGCAGTTCTTC. Protein product: CASSFFVDEQFF. The chain joins TRBV5-4 to TRBJ2-1; D remains ambiguous. The CDR3 has 12 amino acids. Germline V CDR1 and CDR2: SGHNT, YYREEE (reference sequence). The ends were cut back, 2 bases at V and 8 bases at J, with 8 bases in the middle.

The rearrangement links TRBV30 to TRBJ2-3; tentative D call: TRBD2 (6 bases). This CDR3 spans 13 amino acids. Germline V gene sequence: CDR1 GTSNPN, CDR2 SVGIG (reference sequence). Trimming stripped 2 bases from V and 10 bases from J, with 16 bases between. The CDR3 bases are TGTGCCTGGAGTACTGGGGCCCCGGGAGCGCAGTATTTT. Amino acid sequence: CAWSTGAPGAQYF.

The V gene is TRBV10-1, the J gene TRBJ1-3; D is possibly TRBD1 (5 bases). The CDR3 is made up of 13 amino acids. Looked up from germline, CDR1 is WNHNN and CDR2 is SYGVQD (reference sequence). Trimming took off 4 bases at V and 3 bases at J, with 7 bases between the two ends. The CDR3 region has the DNA TGCGCCAGCAGTGCACAGGATGGAAACACCATATATTTT. Protein product: CASSAQDGNTIYF.

V is TRBV28 and J is TRBJ1-1; D may be TRBD1 (6 bases). The CDR3 is 13 residues long. Germline V CDR1 and CDR2: MDHEN, SYDVKM. The ends were cut back, 7 bases at V and 1 base at J, with 10 bases in the middle. The CDR3 loop is CASKRGANTEAFF. The DNA of the CDR3 is TGTGCCAGCAAACGGGGGGCGAACACTGAAGCTTTCTTT.

This chain joins TRBV29-1 and TRBJ2-3; TRBD2 aligns across 13 bases. The trim removed 5 bases at V and 3 bases at J, leaving 8 bases unmatched. Germline CDR1 is SQVTM and CDR2 is ANQGSEA. The CDR3 has 16 residues. The CDR3 region is CSVLTSGGAGTDTQYF. Written as DNA, the CDR3 is TGCAGCGTTCTAACTAGCGGGGGGGCCGGTACAGATACGCAGTATTTT.

The genes are TRBV19 and TRBJ2-1; tentative D call: TRBD2 (6 bases). CDR1 and CDR2 from the germline V gene are LNHDA and SQIVND (reference sequence). The CDR3 totals 15 residues. Between the trimmed V and J ends, which lost 3 bases and 0 bases, there was a span of 9 bases. The DNA for the CDR3 is TGTGCCAGTAGTATTTCCGGGAGCTCCTACAATGAGCAGTTCTTC. Translating gives CASSISGSSYNEQFF.

This sequence joins TRBV7-9 and TRBJ1-1, with TRBD1 matching 10 bases. With V trimmed by 5 bases and J by 0 bases, 9 bases remained unmatched. The germline gives CDR1 SEHNR, CDR2 FQNEAQ (reference sequence). The CDR3 covers 17 residues. Here the CDR3 DNA reads TGTGCCAGCAGCCCTACTGACAGGGGGCCTATGAACACTGAAGCTTTCTTT. This encodes CASSPTDRGPMNTEAFF.

The rearrangement uses TRBV27 and TRBJ2-7; TRBD1 agrees at 7 bases. The J segment lost 3 bases and the V segment lost 10 bases, leaving 9 bases of the junction unmatched. The germline V gene encodes CDR1 MNHEY and CDR2 SMNVEV (reference sequence). This CDR3 has 13 amino acids. CDR3 sequence (DNA): TGTGCCACCGAGGGGGACAGAAACTACGAGCAGTACTTC. Translation: CATEGDRNYEQYF.

The rearrangement uses TRBV19 and TRBJ2-7, with D perhaps TRBD1 (6 bases). This CDR3 spans 15 amino acids. V gave up 6 bases and J gave up 3 bases, with 18 bases separating them. CDR1 and CDR2 (germline): LNHDA, SQIVND (reference sequence). The CDR3 DNA is TGTGCCAGTAGCCCGACCCCCGGACAGCTCTACGAGCAGTACTTC. Its translation is CASSPTPGQLYEQYF.

The chain is built from TRBV28 and TRBJ2-7; TRBD2 agrees at 9 bases. Germline loops: CDR1 MDHEN, CDR2 SYDVKM. V gave up 7 bases and J gave up 2 bases; unmatched junction bases: 6. This CDR3 comprises 14 residues. The DNA of the CDR3 is TGTGCCAGCACCCAGGCTAGCGGGACCTACGAGCAGTACTTC. Amino acid sequence: CASTQASGTYEQYF.

The chain joins TRBV28 to TRBJ1-2, with TRBD1 identical over 8 bases. In germline, CDR1 is MDHEN, CDR2 SYDVKM. The CDR3 has 12 residues. Trimming removed 7 bases from V and 6 bases from J; junction bases left unmatched: 4. In DNA form, the CDR3 reads TGTGCCAGCACCCAGACAGGGGATGGCTACACCTTC. It codes for CASTQTGDGYTF.

The V gene is TRBV10-1, the J gene TRBJ1-2; D possibly corresponds to TRBD1 (6 bases). Deletions cut 2 bases from V and 7 bases from J, with 11 bases between. This CDR3 region has 13 residues. Germline CDR1 reads WNHNN; CDR2 reads SYGVQD (reference sequence). As DNA, the CDR3 is TGCGCCAGCAGTGAGCACAGGGTTGGTGGCTACACCTTC. It is translated as CASSEHRVGGYTF.

The V and J genes are TRBV9 and TRBJ2-1; a possible D gene is TRBD1 (6 bases). Between the trimmed V and J ends, which lost 0 bases and 8 bases, there was a span of 15 bases. The CDR3 totals 15 residues. Germline V gives CDR1 SGDLS, CDR2 YYNGEE. CDR3 in amino acids: CASSVDSRGKDEQFF. CDR3 nucleotide sequence: TGTGCCAGCAGCGTAGACAGCAGGGGTAAAGATGAGCAGTTCTTC.

The rearrangement uses TRBV5-1 and TRBJ1-1; TRBD1 might be the D (5 bases). Germline CDR1 SGHRS, CDR2 YFSETQ. The CDR3 has 16 amino acids. V dropped 0 bases and J dropped 0 bases, with 12 bases sitting between them. CDR3 nucleotide sequence: TGCGCCAGCAGCTTGGGCGTGGGGCTATTGAACACTGAAGCTTTCTTT. This gives the protein CASSLGVGLLNTEAFF.

The chain links TRBV2 to TRBJ1-2; TRBD1 agrees at 8 bases. Germline V gene data show CDR1 as SNHLY and CDR2 as FYNNEI. This CDR3 comprises 15 residues. The V and J ends lost 8 bases and 2 bases, in that order; junction bases with no gene match: 10. The CDR3 DNA reads TGTGCCAGCCGGGACAGGAGAACTTCAAACTATGGCTACACCTTC. It encodes CASRDRRTSNYGYTF. Looking up the rest from reference TRBV2 and TRBJ1-2 gives the full variable domain: EPEVTQTPSHQVTQMGQEVILRCVPISNHLYFYWYRQILGQKVEFLVSFYNNEISEKSEIFDDQFSVERPDGSNFTLKIRSTKLEDSAMYFCASRDRRTSNYGYTFGSGTRLTVV.

The rearrangement joins TRBV2 to TRBJ1-3; weak D call: TRBD1 (6 bases). V lost 6 bases and J lost 0, with 12 bases in between. The CDR3 runs to 15 residues. The germline gives CDR1 SNHLY, CDR2 FYNNEI. The chain's CDR3 is CASRTDRNSGNTIYF. As DNA, the CDR3 is TGTGCCAGCAGAACGGACAGAAACTCTGGAAACACCATATATTTT.

This chain links TRBV14 with TRBJ2-3; TRBD2 matches at 8 bases. Germline trimming cut 4 bases from V and 2 bases from J; bases unmatched to any gene: 8. The CDR3 is made up of 16 amino acids. Looked up from germline, CDR1 is SGHDN and CDR2 is FVKESK. In nucleotides, the CDR3 is TGTGCCAGCAGCCTCGGGAGGGCGGGGGCCACAGATACGCAGTATTTT. Translated: CASSLGRAGATDTQYF.

V and J are TRBV18 and TRBJ2-5, with TRBD1 matching over 8 bases. The CDR3 length is 13 residues. CDR1 KGHSH and CDR2 LQKENI come from the germline V gene. The V gene end was trimmed by 4 bases and the J gene end by 4 bases; junction bases not matched to a gene: 2. CDR3 sequence reads: CASSLGTGETQYF. The CDR3 nucleotides read TGTGCCAGCTCACTCGGGACAGGAGAGACCCAGTACTTC.

This clone appeared once. The rearrangement links TRBV5-4 to TRBJ1-1; 10 nucleotides agree with TRBD1. The germline gives CDR1 SGHNT, CDR2 YYREEE (reference sequence). The CDR3 has 15 amino acids. After removal of 0 bases from V and 3 bases from J, the junction contained 2 bases not matched to a gene. The CDR3: CASSLAGTGDTEAFF. For the CDR3, the DNA is TGTGCCAGCAGCTTGGCCGGGACAGGGGACACTGAAGCTTTCTTT. Looking up the rest from reference TRBV5-4 and TRBJ1-1 gives the full variable domain: ETGVTQSPTHLIKTRGQQVTLRCSSQSGHNTVSWYQQALGQGPQFIFQYYREEENGRGNFPPRFSGLQFPNYSSELNVNALELDDSALYLCASSLAGTGDTEAFFGQGTRLTVV.

Written as DNA, the CDR3 is TGTGCCAGCAGTTTGGGGGGGGCGAATCAGCCCCAGCATTTT. Protein product: CASSLGGANQPQHF. The rearrangement joins TRBV27 to TRBJ1-5; D perhaps matches TRBD1 (6 bases). This CDR3 comprises 14 residues. Germline V gene data show CDR1 as MNHEY and CDR2 as SMNVEV (reference sequence). V was shortened by 3 bases and J by 4 bases, with 10 bases between the two germline ends.

The count of this clone is one. The chain links TRBV5-6 to TRBJ2-5; D is unclear. Germline V lookup: CDR1 SGHDT, CDR2 YYEEEE. The CDR3 length is 13 residues. V was trimmed by 1 base and J by 3 bases, leaving 7 bases between them. In nucleotides, the CDR3 is TGTGCCAGCAGCTTGTCTACAGAAGAGACCCAGTACTTC. Residues: CASSLSTEETQYF.